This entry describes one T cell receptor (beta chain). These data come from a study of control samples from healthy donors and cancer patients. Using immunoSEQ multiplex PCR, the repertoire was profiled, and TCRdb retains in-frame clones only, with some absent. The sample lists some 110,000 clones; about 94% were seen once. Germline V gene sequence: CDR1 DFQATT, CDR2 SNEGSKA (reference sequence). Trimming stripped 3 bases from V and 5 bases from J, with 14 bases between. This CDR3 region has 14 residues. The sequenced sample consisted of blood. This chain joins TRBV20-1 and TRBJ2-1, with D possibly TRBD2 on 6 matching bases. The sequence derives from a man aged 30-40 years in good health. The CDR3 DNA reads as TGCAGTGCTAGTACAGGAGGGGCGAACAATGAGCAGTTCTTC. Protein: CSASTGGANNEQFF.